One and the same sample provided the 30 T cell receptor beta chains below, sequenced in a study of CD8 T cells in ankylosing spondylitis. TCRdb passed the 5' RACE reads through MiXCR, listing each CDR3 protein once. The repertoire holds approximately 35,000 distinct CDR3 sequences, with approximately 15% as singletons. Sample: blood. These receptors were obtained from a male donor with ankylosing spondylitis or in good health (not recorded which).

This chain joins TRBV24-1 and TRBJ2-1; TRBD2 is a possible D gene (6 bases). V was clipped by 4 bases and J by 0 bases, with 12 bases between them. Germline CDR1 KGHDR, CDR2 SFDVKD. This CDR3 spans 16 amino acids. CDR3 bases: TGTGCCACCAGTGAGGGGGGACTTTACTCCTACAATGAGCAGTTCTTC. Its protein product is CATSEGGLYSYNEQFF.

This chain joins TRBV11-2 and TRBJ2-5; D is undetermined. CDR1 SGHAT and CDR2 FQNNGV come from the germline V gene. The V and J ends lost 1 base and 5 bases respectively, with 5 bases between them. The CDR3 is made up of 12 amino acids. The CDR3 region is CASSLGIETQYF. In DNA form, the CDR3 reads TGTGCCAGCAGCTTAGGGATTGAGACCCAGTACTTC.

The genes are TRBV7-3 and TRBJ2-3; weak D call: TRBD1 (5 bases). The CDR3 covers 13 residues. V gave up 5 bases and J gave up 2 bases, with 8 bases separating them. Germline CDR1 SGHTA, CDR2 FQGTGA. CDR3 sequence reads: CASSPGNTDTQYF. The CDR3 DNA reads TGTGCCAGCAGCCCAGGGAACACAGATACGCAGTATTTT.

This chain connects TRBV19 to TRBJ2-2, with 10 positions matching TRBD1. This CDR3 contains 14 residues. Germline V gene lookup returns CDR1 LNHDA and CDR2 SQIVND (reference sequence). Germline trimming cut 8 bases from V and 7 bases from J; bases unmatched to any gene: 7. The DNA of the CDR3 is TGTGCCAGTGTGTCGGGACAGGGGTTCGGGGAGCTGTTTTTT. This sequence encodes CASVSGQGFGELFF.

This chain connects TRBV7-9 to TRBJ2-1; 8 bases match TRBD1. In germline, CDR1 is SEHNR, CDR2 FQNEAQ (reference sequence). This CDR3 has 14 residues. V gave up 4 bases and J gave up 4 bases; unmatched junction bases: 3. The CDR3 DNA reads TGTGCCAGCAGCTCGACAGGGGTATACAATGAGCAGTTCTTC. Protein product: CASSSTGVYNEQFF. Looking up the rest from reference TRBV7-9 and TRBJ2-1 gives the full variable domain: DTGVSQNPRHKITKRGQNVTFRCDPISEHNRLYWYRQTLGQGPEFLTYFQNEAQLEKSRLLSDRFSAERPKGSFSTLEIQRTEQGDSAMYLCASSSTGVYNEQFFGPGTRLTVL.

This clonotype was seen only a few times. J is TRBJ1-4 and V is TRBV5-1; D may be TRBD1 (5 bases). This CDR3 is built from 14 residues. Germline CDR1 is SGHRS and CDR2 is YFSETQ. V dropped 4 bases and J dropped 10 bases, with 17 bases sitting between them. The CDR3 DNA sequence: TGCGCCAGCAGCCCGGGGACCGCCGGGGTAAAACTGTTTTTT. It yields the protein CASSPGTAGVKLFF.

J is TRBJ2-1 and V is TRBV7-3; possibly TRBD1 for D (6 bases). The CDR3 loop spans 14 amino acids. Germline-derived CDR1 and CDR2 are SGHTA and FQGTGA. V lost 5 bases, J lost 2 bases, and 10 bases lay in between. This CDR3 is CASSPRGTYNEQFF. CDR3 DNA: TGTGCCAGCAGCCCTAGGGGGACCTACAATGAGCAGTTCTTC.

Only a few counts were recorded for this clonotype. This chain's CDR3 is CSVVDSGANVLTF. The CDR3 DNA reads as TGCAGCGTTGTAGACTCTGGGGCCAACGTCCTGACTTTC. The V gene is TRBV29-1, the J gene TRBJ2-6; D unresolved. The V gene lost 4 bases and the J gene lost 0 bases, with 4 bases spanning the gap. Germline CDR1 reads SQVTM; CDR2 reads ANQGSEA. CDR3 length: 13 residues.

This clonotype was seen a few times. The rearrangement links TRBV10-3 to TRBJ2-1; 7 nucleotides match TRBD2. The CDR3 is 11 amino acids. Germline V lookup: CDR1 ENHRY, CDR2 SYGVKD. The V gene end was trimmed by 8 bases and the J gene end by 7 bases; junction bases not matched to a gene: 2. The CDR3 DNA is TGTGCCATCGGGGGAGGGAATGAGCAGTTCTTC. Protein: CAIGGGNEQFF.

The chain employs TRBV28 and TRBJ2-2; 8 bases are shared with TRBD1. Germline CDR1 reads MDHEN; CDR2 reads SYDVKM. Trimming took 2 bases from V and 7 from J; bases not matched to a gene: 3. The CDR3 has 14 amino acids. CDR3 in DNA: TGTGCCAGCAGTTTAGCGGACAGGGACGGGGAGCTGTTTTTT. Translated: CASSLADRDGELFF.

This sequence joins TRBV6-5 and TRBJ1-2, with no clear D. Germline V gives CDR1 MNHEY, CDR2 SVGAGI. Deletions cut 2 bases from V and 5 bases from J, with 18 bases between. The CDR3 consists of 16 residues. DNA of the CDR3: TGTGCCAGCAGTTACCAGTCGACAAGCTCAAGATATGGCTACACCTTC. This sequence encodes CASSYQSTSSRYGYTF.

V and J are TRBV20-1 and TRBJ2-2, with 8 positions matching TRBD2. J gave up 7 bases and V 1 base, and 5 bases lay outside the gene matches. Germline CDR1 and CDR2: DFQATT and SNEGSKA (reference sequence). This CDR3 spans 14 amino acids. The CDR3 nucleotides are TGCAGTGCTAGAGTGAGGACTAGCAGCGGGGAGCTGTTTTTT. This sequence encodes CSARVRTSSGELFF.

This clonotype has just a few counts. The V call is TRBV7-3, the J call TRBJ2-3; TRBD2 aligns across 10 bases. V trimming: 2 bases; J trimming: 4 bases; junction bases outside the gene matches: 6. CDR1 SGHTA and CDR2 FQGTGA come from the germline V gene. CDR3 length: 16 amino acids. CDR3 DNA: TGTGCCAGCAGCTTATCGAGTAGCGGGGGGCCAGATACGCAGTATTTT. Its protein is CASSLSSSGGPDTQYF.

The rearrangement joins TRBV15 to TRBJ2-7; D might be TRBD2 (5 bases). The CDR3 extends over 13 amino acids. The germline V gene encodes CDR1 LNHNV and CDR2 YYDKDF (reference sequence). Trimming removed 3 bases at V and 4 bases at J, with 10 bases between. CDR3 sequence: CATSSELGYEQYF. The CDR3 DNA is TGTGCCACCAGCAGCGAACTAGGATACGAGCAGTACTTC.

The CDR3 protein is CSVKQFNEKLFF. The CDR3 nucleotides are TGCAGCGTTAAGCAGTTTAATGAAAAACTGTTTTTT. This sequence joins TRBV29-1 and TRBJ1-4, with D uncertain. Germline lookup yields CDR1 SQVTM and CDR2 ANQGSEA. Trimming cost V 5 bases and J 4 bases, with 8 bases left between them. This CDR3 has 12 residues.

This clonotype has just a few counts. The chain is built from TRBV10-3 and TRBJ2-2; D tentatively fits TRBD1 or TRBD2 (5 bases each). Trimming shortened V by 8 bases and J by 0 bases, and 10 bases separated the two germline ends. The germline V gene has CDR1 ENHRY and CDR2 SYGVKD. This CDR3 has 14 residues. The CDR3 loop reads CAIGTLSNTGELFF. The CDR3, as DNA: TGTGCCATCGGGACCCTCTCGAACACCGGGGAGCTGTTTTTT.

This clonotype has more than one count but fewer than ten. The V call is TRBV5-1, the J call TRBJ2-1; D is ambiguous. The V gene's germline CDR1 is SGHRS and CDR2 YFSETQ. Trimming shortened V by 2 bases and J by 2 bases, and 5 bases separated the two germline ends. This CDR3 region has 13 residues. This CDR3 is CASSLPAYNEQFF. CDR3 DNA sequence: TGCGCCAGCAGCTTACCAGCCTACAATGAGCAGTTCTTC.

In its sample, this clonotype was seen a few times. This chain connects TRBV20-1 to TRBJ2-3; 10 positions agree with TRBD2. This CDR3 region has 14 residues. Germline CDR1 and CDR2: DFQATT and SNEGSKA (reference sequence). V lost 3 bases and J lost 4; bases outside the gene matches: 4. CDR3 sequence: CSASSSGSSDTQYF. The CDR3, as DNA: TGCAGTGCTAGCTCTAGCGGGAGTTCAGATACGCAGTATTTT.

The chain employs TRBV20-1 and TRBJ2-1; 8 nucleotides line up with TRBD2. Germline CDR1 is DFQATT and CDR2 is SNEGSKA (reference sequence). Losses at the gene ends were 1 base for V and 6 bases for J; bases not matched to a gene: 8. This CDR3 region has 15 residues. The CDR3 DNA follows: TGCAGTGCTAGAGGGCTCCTTGCGGGGGGCAATGAGCAGTTCTTC. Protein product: CSARGLLAGGNEQFF.

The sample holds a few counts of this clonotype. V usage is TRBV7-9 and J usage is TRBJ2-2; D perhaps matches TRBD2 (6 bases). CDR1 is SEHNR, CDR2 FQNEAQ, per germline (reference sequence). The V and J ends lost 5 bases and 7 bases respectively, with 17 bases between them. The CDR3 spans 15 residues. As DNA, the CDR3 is TGTGCCAGCAGCGGGCGGGGACCGGTCGTCGGGGAGCTGTTTTTT. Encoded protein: CASSGRGPVVGELFF.

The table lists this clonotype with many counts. The CDR3 DNA sequence: TGTGCCAGCAGCTCCCGGCGGGTCGGGGGTGGCAATGAGCAGTTCTTC. This codes for CASSSRRVGGGNEQFF. V is TRBV7-9 and J is TRBJ2-1; D might be TRBD2 (6 bases). There are 16 residues in the CDR3. The germline V gene has CDR1 SEHNR and CDR2 FQNEAQ (reference sequence). V dropped 4 bases and J dropped 6 bases, with 19 bases sitting between them.

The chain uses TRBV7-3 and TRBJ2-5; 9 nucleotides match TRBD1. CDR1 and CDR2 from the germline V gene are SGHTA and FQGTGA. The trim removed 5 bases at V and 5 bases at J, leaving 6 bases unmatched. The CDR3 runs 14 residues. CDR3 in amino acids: CASSPDRGMETQYF. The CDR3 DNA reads TGTGCCAGCAGCCCGGACAGGGGAATGGAGACCCAGTACTTC. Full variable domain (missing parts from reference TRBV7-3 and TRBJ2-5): GAGVSQTPSNKVTEKGKYVELRCDPISGHTALYWYRQSLGQGPEFLIYFQGTGAADDSGLPNDRFFAVRPEGSVSTLKIQRTERGDSAVYLCASSPDRGMETQYFGPGTRLLVL.

The CDR3 DNA is TGTGCCAGCAAACTCGGAAACACTGAAGCTTTCTTT. Its protein is CASKLGNTEAFF. The chain uses TRBV28 and TRBJ1-1, with D unclear. This CDR3 has 12 amino acids. The germline V gene has CDR1 MDHEN and CDR2 SYDVKM. V was shortened by 7 bases and J by 2 bases, with 8 bases between the two germline ends.

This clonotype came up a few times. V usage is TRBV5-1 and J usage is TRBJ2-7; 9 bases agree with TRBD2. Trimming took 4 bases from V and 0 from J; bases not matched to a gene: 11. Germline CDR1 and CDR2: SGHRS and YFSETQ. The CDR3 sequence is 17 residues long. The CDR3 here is CASSLSGSGLSSYEQYF. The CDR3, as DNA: TGCGCCAGCAGCCTTAGCGGGAGTGGTTTGAGCTCCTACGAGCAGTACTTC.

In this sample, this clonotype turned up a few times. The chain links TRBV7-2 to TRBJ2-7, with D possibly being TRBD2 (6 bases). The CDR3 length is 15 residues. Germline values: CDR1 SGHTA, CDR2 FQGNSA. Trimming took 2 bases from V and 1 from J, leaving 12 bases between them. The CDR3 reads CASSLFQGGSYEQYF. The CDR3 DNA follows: TGTGCCAGCAGCTTATTTCAGGGAGGATCCTACGAGCAGTACTTC.

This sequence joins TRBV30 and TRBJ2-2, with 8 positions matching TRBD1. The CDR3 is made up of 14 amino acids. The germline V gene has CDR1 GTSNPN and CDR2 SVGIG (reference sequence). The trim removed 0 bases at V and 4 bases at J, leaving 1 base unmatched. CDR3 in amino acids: CAWSVTGGTGELFF. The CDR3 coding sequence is TGTGCCTGGAGTGTAACAGGGGGCACCGGGGAGCTGTTTTTT.

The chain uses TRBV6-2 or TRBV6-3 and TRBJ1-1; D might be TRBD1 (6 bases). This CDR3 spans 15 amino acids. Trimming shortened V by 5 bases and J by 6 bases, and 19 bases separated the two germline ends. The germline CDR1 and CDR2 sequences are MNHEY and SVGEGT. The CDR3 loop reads CASSPAAGAGAEAFF. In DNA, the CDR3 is TGTGCCAGCAGTCCCGCGGCGGGGGCGGGAGCTGAAGCTTTCTTT.

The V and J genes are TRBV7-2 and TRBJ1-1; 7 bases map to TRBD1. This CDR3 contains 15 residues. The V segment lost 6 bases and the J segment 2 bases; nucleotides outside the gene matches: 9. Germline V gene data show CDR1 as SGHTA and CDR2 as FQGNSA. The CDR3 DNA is TGTGCCAGCAGACCCCGGACAGGAACAAACACTGAAGCTTTCTTT. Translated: CASRPRTGTNTEAFF.

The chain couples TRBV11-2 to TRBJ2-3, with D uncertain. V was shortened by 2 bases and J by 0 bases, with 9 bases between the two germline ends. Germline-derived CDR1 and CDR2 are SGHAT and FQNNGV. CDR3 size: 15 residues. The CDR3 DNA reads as TGTGCCAGCAGCTTAAGGGCGGCCAGCACAGATACGCAGTATTTT. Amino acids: CASSLRAASTDTQYF. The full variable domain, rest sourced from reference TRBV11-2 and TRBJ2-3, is EAGVAQSPRYKIIEKRQSVAFWCNPISGHATLYWYQQILGQGPKLLIQFQNNGVVDDSQLPKDRFSAERLKGVDSTLKIQPAKLEDSAVYLCASSLRAASTDTQYFGPGTRLTVL.

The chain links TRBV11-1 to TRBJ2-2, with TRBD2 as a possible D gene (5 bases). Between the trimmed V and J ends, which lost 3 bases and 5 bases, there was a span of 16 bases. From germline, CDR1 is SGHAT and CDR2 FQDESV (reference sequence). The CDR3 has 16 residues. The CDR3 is CASSFDGIVETGELFF. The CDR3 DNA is TGTGCCAGCAGCTTTGACGGGATTGTGGAGACCGGGGAGCTGTTTTTT.